The T cell receptor (beta chain) described here comes from a study of cytomegalovirus exposure and HLA in healthy donors. Regarding the study as a whole: The productive fraction for most TCR beta V segments was about 90% or about 30% in an earlier analysis.

The V segment lost 1 base and the J segment 3 bases; nucleotides outside the gene matches: 1. Germline CDR1 reads MNHEY; CDR2 reads SVGAGI. CDR3 size: 14 residues. Whereas donors were nominally healthy upon sampling, unrecorded immune exposures were probable. Primers for the PCR totalled 60 Vbeta and 13 Jbeta. Sequencing was performed with immunoSEQ multiplex PCR; in TCRdb, only in-frame clones are kept and a portion is missing. The data contain roughly 150,000 clones, around 80% of them seen just once; the ten biggest clones take up around 9%. Comment on this clone: Its antigen remains unknown.

The material sequenced was PBMCs. The gene calls are TRBV6-5 and TRBJ1-2; TRBD1 agrees at 8 bases. The TCR comes from a male donor in good health and CMV-seropositive. This CDR3 is CASSYLDRDYGYTF. For the CDR3, the DNA is TGTGCCAGCAGTTACTTGGACAGGGACTATGGCTACACCTTC.